The rows below give T cell receptor beta chains drawn from one sample of a study of T-cell reconstitution after alpha-beta-depleted transplantation in children. One entry per CDR3 protein, called by TCRdb with MiXCR from the PCR reads. There are 200,000 to 250,000 distinct CDR3 sequences in the sample; around 9.7% occur only once, and around 5% lies in the top ten. Sample: PBMCs from the stem cell graft donor, taken from the stem cell graft. The source of these receptors is a human donor who donated a stem cell graft to a child with SCID. The conserved cysteine and the conserved F or W are not part of the CDR3 here.

J: TRBJ2-5; V: TRBV5-1; CDR3: ASSWDRGKTQY
J: TRBJ1-1; V: TRBV14; CDR3: ASSRLGDTEAF
J: TRBJ2-1; V: TRBV9; CDR3: ASSVVGSGDDEQF
J: TRBJ2-5; V: TRBV12-3/TRBV12-4; CDR3: ASSLANGAAQY
J: TRBJ1-5; V: TRBV5-1; CDR3: ASSLTTGKSPQH
J: TRBJ1-5; V: TRBV6-1; CDR3: ASGTYRGYSNQPQH
J: TRBJ1-1; V: TRBV4-1; CDR3: ASSPILRGTGGGMNTEAF
J: TRBJ1-4; V: TRBV7-9; CDR3: ASSLALSQGREKLF
J: TRBJ1-1; V: TRBV7-8; CDR3: ASSLTGNVAEAF
J: TRBJ2-3; V: TRBV20-1; CDR3: SARGRSTDTQY
J: TRBJ1-2; V: TRBV2; CDR3: ASSAQANYGYT
J: TRBJ1-5; V: TRBV20-1; CDR3: SARVRDTDQPQH
J: TRBJ1-6; V: TRBV5-6; CDR3: ASSLWREHSPLH
J: TRBJ2-4; V: TRBV28; CDR3: ASSRPGQGNIQY
J: TRBJ1-2; V: TRBV6-5; CDR3: ASSYSGDGYT
J: TRBJ2-5; V: TRBV5-1; CDR3: ASSTSLAVQETQY
J: TRBJ1-2; V: TRBV20-1; CDR3: SARQNSGGYT
J: TRBJ2-7; V: TRBV15; CDR3: ATSRDTGALSSYEQY
J: TRBJ2-3; V: TRBV7-2; CDR3: ASSTGTSGGNTDTQY
J: TRBJ1-5; V: TRBV12-3/TRBV12-4; CDR3: ASSLMSNQPQH
J: TRBJ1-1; V: TRBV18; CDR3: ASSPPGVTANTEAF
J: TRBJ2-1; V: TRBV28; CDR3: ASRGGGYNEQF
J: TRBJ1-2; V: TRBV6-5; CDR3: ASSYVTGSNYGYT
J: TRBJ1-2; V: TRBV12-3/TRBV12-4; CDR3: ASTPLGQNLSWGAFEF
J: TRBJ2-3; V: TRBV5-1; CDR3: ASSWIVDTDTQY
J: TRBJ1-2; V: TRBV12-3/TRBV12-4; CDR3: ASKTGSGYT
J: TRBJ2-1; V: TRBV18; CDR3: ASSPPGQSYNEQF
J: TRBJ2-7; V: TRBV5-1; CDR3: ASSSRTGGADEQY
J: TRBJ1-5; V: TRBV5-5; CDR3: ASSLDRGDQPQH
J: TRBJ1-6; V: TRBV5-1; CDR3: ASSLRGWESSYNSPLH
J: TRBJ2-3; V: TRBV12-3/TRBV12-4; CDR3: ASSQQVERTDTQY
J: TRBJ2-2; V: TRBV9; CDR3: ASSEDRGLTGELF
J: TRBJ1-5; V: TRBV6-5; CDR3: ASSYSWGAGNQPQH
J: TRBJ2-7; V: TRBV14; CDR3: ASSHFLVAKQGTYEQY
J: TRBJ1-1; V: TRBV12-3/TRBV12-4; CDR3: ASSPTGNRERREAF
J: TRBJ2-3; V: TRBV3-1; CDR3: ASSQGGNTQY
J: TRBJ1-1; V: TRBV27; CDR3: ASSPYGVTEAF
J: TRBJ1-5; V: TRBV20-1; CDR3: SALGQGDQPQH
J: TRBJ2-1; V: TRBV7-2; CDR3: ASSQGRLPDGEQF
J: TRBJ2-5; V: TRBV11-2; CDR3: ASSLAVSTYQETQY
J: TRBJ2-1; V: TRBV5-1; CDR3: ASSLGLNEQF
J: TRBJ2-5; V: TRBV7-9; CDR3: ASSLGTHQETQY
J: TRBJ2-7; V: TRBV9; CDR3: ASSGRTGSSGEQY
J: TRBJ1-2; V: TRBV10-3; CDR3: AISVVAGADGYT
J: TRBJ2-1; V: TRBV19; CDR3: ASSIRAGGLGNEQF
J: TRBJ2-5; V: TRBV7-6; CDR3: ASSLEQGGVAETQY
J: TRBJ1-1; V: TRBV7-9; CDR3: ASSFERQGAGAF
J: TRBJ2-3; V: TRBV6-4; CDR3: ASSDKPGGTDTQY
J: TRBJ2-1; V: TRBV4-2; CDR3: ASSPGGYQTGGDQQRRYNEQF